Below, 27 T cell receptor beta chains from the same sample are listed, as sequenced in a study of spatial heterogeneity in lung cancer. Time point described: sample taken at primary tumor resection. TCRs were sequenced from unsorted whole RNA of tumor, nontumor lung or PBMC. MiXCR was run by TCRdb on the 5' RACE reads, yielding one entry per CDR3 protein. The sample has 40,000 to 45,000 distinct CDR3 sequences; roughly 13% are singletons. Sequencing was performed on PBMCs, taken at surgery. The receptor set was obtained from a male donor with early-stage non-small cell lung cancer.

This chain connects TRBV7-3 to TRBJ1-2; 8 nucleotides match TRBD1. V shed 2 bases, J shed 5 bases, and the junction held 1 base outside the gene matches. The germline V gene has CDR1 SGHTA and CDR2 FQGTGA. The CDR3 loop spans 13 amino acids. The CDR3 is CASSLYRGYGYTF. In nucleotides, the CDR3 is TGTGCCAGCAGCTTATACAGGGGGTATGGCTACACCTTC.

The table lists this clonotype with a few counts. This chain connects TRBV7-9 to TRBJ2-7; D gene ambiguous. This CDR3 is built from 12 residues. The germline gives CDR1 SEHNR, CDR2 FQNEAQ (reference sequence). V gave up 5 bases and J gave up 3 bases, with 8 bases separating them. The CDR3 region has the DNA TGTGCCAGCAGCACTAACAGCTACGAGCAGTACTTC. Translating gives CASSTNSYEQYF.

The V call is TRBV5-6, the J call TRBJ2-7, with 7 bases aligning to TRBD2. The CDR3 covers 15 residues. J gave up 3 bases and V 0 bases, and 6 bases lay outside the gene matches. Germline assignment: CDR1 SGHDT and CDR2 YYEEEE. CDR3 residues: CASSLAGLVDYEQYF. The CDR3 DNA follows: TGTGCCAGCAGCTTGGCTGGACTAGTAGACTACGAGCAGTACTTC.

This clonotype was counted between two and nine times. V gene TRBV4-3 combines with J gene TRBJ2-7; the D gene could be TRBD1 or TRBD2 (5 bases each). Germline V gene sequence: CDR1 LGHNA, CDR2 YSLEER. Trimming pared 1 base from V and 4 bases from J, leaving 11 bases between. CDR3 size: 14 residues. CDR3 in DNA: TGCGCCAGCAGCCAAGGATCGGGGCGGTACGAGCAGTACTTC. Encoded protein: CASSQGSGRYEQYF.

The chain employs TRBV7-6 and TRBJ2-2, with 8 bases matching TRBD2. With V trimmed by 3 bases and J by 5 bases, 8 bases remained unmatched. The CDR3 is 16 residues long. The germline CDR1 and CDR2 sequences are SGHVS and FNYEAQ. The CDR3 protein is CASSFVSGSRTGELFF. In DNA form, the CDR3 reads TGTGCCAGCAGCTTTGTAAGCGGGAGTAGGACCGGGGAGCTGTTTTTT.

This clonotype showed up just a few times. The J gene is TRBJ1-4, the V gene TRBV28; TRBD1 might be the D (5 bases). The CDR3 is 13 residues long. Germline V CDR1 and CDR2: MDHEN, SYDVKM. The V end lost 4 bases, the J end lost 6 bases, and 9 bases lay between the germline ends. Here the CDR3 DNA reads TGTGCCAGCAGTTCGGGACGTTATGAAAAACTGTTTTTT. Translation gives CASSSGRYEKLFF.

This clonotype was found many times. CDR3 residues: CASSPREGLNNEQFF. The DNA for the CDR3 is TGTGCCAGCAGCCCACGGGAGGGCCTTAACAATGAGCAGTTCTTC. V usage is TRBV28 and J usage is TRBJ2-1, with 8 bases matching TRBD2. Germline CDR1 and CDR2: MDHEN and SYDVKM. The CDR3 spans 15 residues. J was trimmed by 5 bases and V by 6 bases; bases with no gene match: 9.

This clonotype was picked up a small number of times. In nucleotides, the CDR3 is TGCAGCGTTGCTTCAGGAGGCAACACTGAAGCTTTCTTT. This encodes CSVASGGNTEAFF. The chain couples TRBV29-1 to TRBJ1-1; D uncertain. V lost 4 bases and J 2 bases, leaving 11 bases between the germline ends. This CDR3 region has 13 residues. Germline V CDR1 and CDR2: SQVTM, ANQGSEA. Looking up the rest from reference TRBV29-1 and TRBJ1-1 gives the full variable domain: SAVISQKPSRDICQRGTSLTIQCQVDSQVTMMFWYRQQPGQSLTLIATANQGSEATYESGFVIDKFPISRPNLTFSTLTVSNMSPEDSSIYLCSVASGGNTEAFFGQGTRLTVV.

There are a few counts of this clonotype. The chain is built from TRBV19 and TRBJ1-6; TRBD1 might be the D (5 bases). The CDR3 covers 13 residues. The V end lost 3 bases, the J end lost 10 bases, and 10 bases lay between the germline ends. Germline V lookup: CDR1 LNHDA, CDR2 SQIVND (reference sequence). The CDR3 here is CASSIQGRSPLHF. DNA of the CDR3: TGTGCCAGTAGTATTCAGGGAAGGTCACCCCTCCACTTT.

The chain is built from TRBV7-9 and TRBJ2-2; tentative D call: TRBD2 (6 bases). The V gene lost 5 bases and the J gene lost 0 bases, with 13 bases spanning the gap. From germline, CDR1 is SEHNR and CDR2 FQNEAQ (reference sequence). The CDR3 extends over 16 amino acids. The CDR3 protein is CASSGLRGSNTGELFF. CDR3 DNA sequence: TGTGCCAGCAGCGGACTACGGGGGTCGAACACCGGGGAGCTGTTTTTT.

This clonotype was seen only a few times. The rearrangement links TRBV25-1 to TRBJ1-1; D is possibly TRBD1 (5 bases). The CDR3 runs to 17 residues. Per germline, CDR1 MGHDK and CDR2 SYGVNS. V was shortened by 4 bases and J by 5 bases, with 23 bases between the two germline ends. CDR3: CASSANRGMGVGTEAFF. CDR3 nucleotide sequence: TGTGCCAGCAGTGCCAATAGGGGTATGGGGGTCGGAACTGAAGCTTTCTTT.

The chain couples TRBV6-2 or TRBV6-3 to TRBJ2-7; tentatively, D is TRBD1 (6 bases). This CDR3 is built from 14 residues. The V end lost 4 bases, the J end lost 1 base, and 11 bases lay between the germline ends. From germline, CDR1 is MNHEY and CDR2 SVGEGT. This chain's CDR3 is CASSFFDRSYEQYF. Here the CDR3 DNA reads TGTGCCAGCAGTTTCTTCGACAGGTCCTACGAGCAGTACTTC.

Only a few counts were recorded for this clonotype. The CDR3 protein is CATSEGTTDTQYF. The CDR3 DNA follows: TGTGCCACCAGTGAGGGGACGACAGATACGCAGTATTTT. The chain employs TRBV24-1 and TRBJ2-3, with D perhaps assigned TRBD1 or TRBD2 (5 bases each). V was shortened by 4 bases and J by 3 bases, with 7 bases between the two germline ends. Germline V gene sequence: CDR1 KGHDR, CDR2 SFDVKD. The CDR3 is 13 amino acids.

This rearrangement joins TRBV28 to TRBJ2-7, with D possibly called TRBD1 or TRBD2 (5 bases each). The germline V and J ends were trimmed by 5 bases and 5 bases, with 22 bases remaining between them. CDR3 length: 16 residues. Germline V CDR1 and CDR2: MDHEN, SYDVKM. The CDR3 region has the DNA TGTGCCAGCAGTCCTTTTGAGGGGCCCCAAGGAAACGAGCAGTACTTC. This codes for CASSPFEGPQGNEQYF. Drawing the rest from reference TRBV28 and TRBJ2-7, the complete variable domain is DVKVTQSSRYLVKRTGEKVFLECVQDMDHENMFWYRQDPGLGLRLIYFSYDVKMKEKGDIPEGYSVSREKKERFSLILESASTNQTSMYLCASSPFEGPQGNEQYFGPGTRLTVT.

V and J are TRBV29-1 and TRBJ2-1; unclear D gene. Deletions cut 2 bases from V and 0 bases from J, with 8 bases between. CDR1 and CDR2 (germline): SQVTM, ANQGSEA. CDR3 size: 14 residues. The CDR3: CSVERASSYNEQFF. In DNA form, the CDR3 reads TGCAGCGTTGAAAGGGCTAGCTCCTACAATGAGCAGTTCTTC.

The rearrangement links TRBV20-1 to TRBJ2-3; D perhaps matches TRBD2 (5 bases). The CDR3 has 13 amino acids. Germline CDR1 is DFQATT and CDR2 is SNEGSKA (reference sequence). The V gene lost 3 bases and the J gene lost 2 bases, with 9 bases spanning the gap. CDR3 loop: CSARRAPTDTQYF. The CDR3 coding sequence is TGCAGTGCTAGGCGGGCTCCCACAGATACGCAGTATTTT.

This clonotype turned up a few times. This rearrangement joins TRBV7-2 to TRBJ2-2; 7 positions match TRBD1. Germline lookup yields CDR1 SGHTA and CDR2 FQGNSA. Unmatched junction bases numbered 7, after V lost 8 bases and J lost 4 bases. The length of the CDR3 is 14 residues. The CDR3 protein is CASGQVHGTGELFF. The CDR3 coding sequence is TGTGCCAGCGGACAGGTCCATGGCACCGGGGAGCTGTTTTTT.

This clonotype came up a few times. The chain combines TRBV7-3 with TRBJ2-1; D is possibly TRBD2 (6 bases). From germline, CDR1 is SGHTA and CDR2 FQGTGA. V gave up 8 bases and J gave up 5 bases, with 13 bases separating them. This CDR3 is 13 amino acids long. The CDR3 DNA reads TGTGCCAGCGCAGCGGGCCTTAACAATGAGCAGTTCTTC. This gives the protein CASAAGLNNEQFF.

This clonotype came up many times. This sequence joins TRBV12-3 or TRBV12-4 and TRBJ1-5; TRBD1 matches 7 bases. Trimming cost V 5 bases and J 5 bases; bases outside gene matches: 3. This CDR3 comprises 13 residues. This CDR3 is CASSRQGDQPQHF. Here the CDR3 DNA reads TGTGCCAGCAGTCGCCAGGGGGATCAGCCCCAGCATTTT.

This clonotype has at least ten counts. This CDR3 reads CASSLSGATNTGELFF. In DNA, the CDR3 is TGTGCCAGCAGCCTTAGCGGCGCTACGAACACCGGGGAGCTGTTTTTT. This chain uses TRBV7-3 with TRBJ2-2; D possibly corresponds to TRBD2 (6 bases). V lost 5 bases and J lost 0, with 13 bases in between. CDR1 is SGHTA and CDR2 is FQGTGA in the germline V gene. The CDR3 length is 16 residues.

Comment on this clonotype: Germline and junction disagree at one end, which may indicate a read error. The chain carries TRBV4-1 and TRBJ2-2; D is undetermined. This CDR3 has 12 residues. The V gene's germline CDR1 is MGHRA and CDR2 YSYEKL. CDR3 residues: CASSHDTEELFF. In DNA, the CDR3 is TGCGCCAGCAGCCACGATACCGAGGAGCTGTTTTTT.

This clonotype was seen a few times. The chain links TRBV27 to TRBJ1-2; D is unresolved. CDR3 length equals 13 residues. The germline V and J ends were trimmed by 3 bases and 4 bases, with 9 bases remaining between them. Germline CDR1 MNHEY, CDR2 SMNVEV (reference sequence). This CDR3 is CASSFGPTYGYTF. The CDR3, as DNA: TGTGCCAGCAGTTTCGGACCCACCTATGGCTACACCTTC.

This clonotype was detected many times. The gene calls are TRBV7-9 and TRBJ1-1, with unresolved D. CDR3 length: 11 residues. Germline V CDR1 and CDR2: SEHNR, FQNEAQ (reference sequence). V was cut by 3 bases and J by 6 bases, with 5 bases left in between. This CDR3 is CASSLAPEAFF. CDR3 in DNA: TGTGCCAGCAGCTTGGCCCCTGAAGCTTTCTTT.

This clonotype was detected ten times or more. The V and J genes are TRBV28 and TRBJ2-4; TRBD2 matches 8 bases. V shed 2 bases and J 6 bases; nucleotides not matched to a gene: 3. The CDR3 consists of 14 residues. CDR1 is MDHEN, CDR2 SYDVKM, per germline. The CDR3, as DNA: TGTGCCAGCAGTTTAAGGCGGGGGGCAAACATTCAGTACTTC. Translated: CASSLRRGANIQYF.

The chain employs TRBV9 and TRBJ2-5, with TRBD2 matching 8 bases. Germline CDR1 is SGDLS and CDR2 is YYNGEE. This CDR3 has 16 amino acids. The J segment lost 2 bases and the V segment lost 4 bases, leaving 10 bases of the junction unmatched. This CDR3 reads CASSSGLVPLQETQYF. Written as DNA, the CDR3 is TGTGCCAGCAGCTCGGGACTAGTTCCACTTCAAGAGACCCAGTACTTC.

V is TRBV29-1 and J is TRBJ1-4, with D unresolved. V dropped 7 bases and J dropped 0 bases, with 9 bases sitting between them. CDR1 SQVTM and CDR2 ANQGSEA come from the germline V gene. The CDR3 is 13 amino acids. In nucleotides, the CDR3 is TGCAGCGCCGGTACTGCAACTAATGAAAAACTGTTTTTT. This sequence encodes CSAGTATNEKLFF.

The V call is TRBV5-1, the J call TRBJ2-3, with 8 bases identical to TRBD1. The CDR3 totals 14 residues. The J segment lost 2 bases and the V segment lost 7 bases, leaving 6 bases of the junction unmatched. Germline lookup yields CDR1 SGHRS and CDR2 YFSETQ. CDR3 in amino acids: CASQGQEFTDTQYF. CDR3 bases: TGCGCCAGCCAGGGACAGGAATTCACAGATACGCAGTATTTT.